The rows below give T cell receptor beta chains drawn from one sample of a study of T cells after yellow fever vaccination. Each CDR3 protein is one row after TCRdb ran MiXCR on the 5' RACE reads. This sample has fewer than 450,000 distinct CDR3 sequences, with under 14% found just once. Here the sequenced sample was PBMCs, taken on the day of the first yellow fever vaccination. Receptor source: a young man who received the YFV17D yellow fever vaccine. The CDR3 runs from the conserved cysteine through the conserved F or W. D genes are given only for firm matches. Clone size is stated in some rows and not others, as once, few, many or a class when expanded.

- | many | TRBJ2-1 | TRBV5-1 | TGCGCCAGCAGTAGGGCTTCCTACAATGAGCAGTTCTTC | CASSRASYNEQFF
TRBD1 | - | TRBJ1-6 | TRBV7-2 | TGTGCCAGCAGTCCGACAGGGGGGTATTCACCCCTCCACTTT | CASSPTGGYSPLHF
- | - | TRBJ2-2 | TRBV6-4 | TGTGCCAGTCGTCCTCCCGGCAGTAGGGGGGCATCAAACGCGAACACCGGGGAGCTGTTTTTT | CASRPPGSRGASNANTGELFF
- | - | TRBJ2-3 | TRBV9 | TGTGCCAGCAGCGTAGGGCCGGGATACTATAGCACAGATACGCAGTATTTT | CASSVGPGYYSTDTQYF
- | - | TRBJ1-1 | TRBV29-1 | TGCAGCGCCGAGGGTTTGGCGGGTGGTGACACTGAAGCTTTCTTT | CSAEGLAGGDTEAFF
- | - | TRBJ2-3 | TRBV5-1 | TGCGCCAGCAGTGATACCCCCGATACGCAGTATTTT | CASSDTPDTQYF
- | - | TRBJ1-1 | TRBV15 | TGTGCCACCAGCAGGGCCAGGGGAGCTGAAGCTTTCTTT | CATSRARGAEAFF
- | - | TRBJ2-5 | TRBV11-2 | TGTGCCAGCAGCACCCCGAAGCTGGGGGAGACCCAGTACTTC | CASSTPKLGETQYF
- | - | TRBJ2-2 | TRBV9 | TGTGCCAGCAGCGCCGGTATTGGGGCGCGGGTCGGGGAGCTGTTTTTT | CASSAGIGARVGELFF
- | - | TRBJ1-1 | TRBV7-2 | TGTGCCAGCAGCTTAGAACTTGGCCTCAACACTGAAGCTTTCTTT | CASSLELGLNTEAFF
- | few | TRBJ2-1 | TRBV4-2 | TGTGCCAGCGTAACGGCAGGGGGGGCCGTAGATGAGCAGTTCTTC | CASVTAGGAVDEQFF
TRBD2 | - | TRBJ2-2 | TRBV4-2 | TGTGCCAGCAGCCAAGGAGCGGGGGGTGGAACCGGGGAGCTGTTTTTT | CASSQGAGGGTGELFF
- | many | TRBJ2-2 | TRBV5-1 | TGCGCCAGCAGCTACGGACAGAGGAGCACCGGGGAGCTGTTTTTT | CASSYGQRSTGELFF
- | few | TRBJ1-6 | TRBV7-2 | TGTGCCAGCAGCTTAGCAGGGAACTACATTCAACCCCTCCACTTT | CASSLAGNYIQPLHF
- | - | TRBJ2-5 | TRBV29-1 | TGCAGCGTGAGGCGGGACAGCGGCCCGCAAGAGACCCAGTACTTC | CSVRRDSGPQETQYF
- | - | TRBJ2-1 | TRBV11-2 | TGTGCCAGCAGTCTCGGACTTCAAAATGAGCAGTTCTTC | CASSLGLQNEQFF
- | - | TRBJ1-5 | TRBV20-1 | TGCAGTGCCCTCGGCCCCCCAGGGGCCTATAGCAATCAGCCCCAGCATTTT | CSALGPPGAYSNQPQHF
- | few | TRBJ1-5 | TRBV4-1 | TGCGCCAGCAGCCAAGCAGGCGGCAGGGTTCGAGGTCAGCCCCAGCATTTT | CASSQAGGRVRGQPQHF
- | - | TRBJ2-7 | TRBV4-2 | TGTGCCAGCAGCCAAGAGACGGGCCTTAGCTCCTACGAGCAGTACTTC | CASSQETGLSSYEQYF
TRBD1 | - | TRBJ2-5 | TRBV18 | TGTGCCAGCTCAAACGCCGGACAGGGCGGAGAGACCCAGTACTTC | CASSNAGQGGETQYF
TRBD2 | few | TRBJ2-7 | TRBV12-3/TRBV12-4 | TGTGCCAGCAGCCATTCGAGGAGGGGACTAGCGGGGGTGACCTACGAGCAGTACTTC | CASSHSRRGLAGVTYEQYF
TRBD2 | many | TRBJ2-3 | TRBV7-3 | TGTGCCAGCAGCTTAAGTAGCGGGGGGATGACAGATACGCAGTATTTT | CASSLSSGGMTDTQYF
TRBD1 | few | TRBJ2-7 | TRBV20-1 | TGCAGTGCTAGAGAGGCAGGGGGCTCCTACGAGCAGTACTTC | CSAREAGGSYEQYF
- | few | TRBJ1-4 | TRBV7-9 | TGTGCCAGCAGGGCAGGGGACGGTCCAACTAATGAAAAACTGTTTTTT | CASRAGDGPTNEKLFF
- | - | TRBJ1-5 | TRBV11-2 | TGTGCCAGCAGCCCTGGACCCGGGATCAATCAGCCCCAGCATTTT | CASSPGPGINQPQHF
TRBD2 | few | TRBJ2-1 | TRBV13 | TGTGCCAGCAGCCCCCGGGTGGGGGGGAGATACAATGAGCAGTTCTTC | CASSPRVGGRYNEQFF
- | - | TRBJ1-1 | TRBV6-5 | TGTGCCAGCAGTTACTCCCGGGGGCTGAGCACTGAAGCTTTCTTT | CASSYSRGLSTEAFF
- | - | TRBJ1-1 | TRBV27 | TGTGCCAGCAGGATGGGGGCGGGGAACACTGAAGCTTTCTTT | CASRMGAGNTEAFF